The present entry profiles one T cell receptor beta chain with its context. This clone was counted once. Its antigen is unknown. No base qualities exist here, and no much larger clone lies one base off it. Libraries came from the immunoSEQ multiplex PCR assay. The table was pulled from immuneACCESS by TCRdb, which kept in-frame rearrangements only. Such tables lose some clones; where checked, under half of the loss comes from unresolved V genes, and the rest has no known cause. A total of tens of thousands of clones appear in this sample, about 93% of them only once. Roughly 2.7% of the sample rests with the top ten. The sample originates from a study of T cell changes during pregnancy in multiple sclerosis (dated by TCRdb to between 2017 and 2020). Notes on the research overall: The study looked at changes in the T cell repertoire across pregnancy in women with multiple sclerosis.

V and J lose 9 bases and 7 bases, and a span of 16 bases separates them. CDR1 LNHDA and CDR2 SQIVND were looked up in the germline V gene (reference sequence). Reading from cysteine to phenylalanine, the CDR3 counts 13 amino acids. CDR3 DNA is the only sequence kept; it has 39 bases, read in frame from the first base. Sequencing was performed on CD8+ T cells from peripheral blood mononuclear cells, taken in the third trimester of pregnancy. The source of this sequence is a female donor with multiple sclerosis, enrolled in a pregnancy study. Recombination linked TRBV19 to TRBJ1-5; a tentative D call is TRBD1 (5 bases match). The DNA sequence reads TGTGCCAGCCAGTGGGGGGGAAGGCAGCCCCAGCATTTT. Its protein is CASQWGGRQPQHF.